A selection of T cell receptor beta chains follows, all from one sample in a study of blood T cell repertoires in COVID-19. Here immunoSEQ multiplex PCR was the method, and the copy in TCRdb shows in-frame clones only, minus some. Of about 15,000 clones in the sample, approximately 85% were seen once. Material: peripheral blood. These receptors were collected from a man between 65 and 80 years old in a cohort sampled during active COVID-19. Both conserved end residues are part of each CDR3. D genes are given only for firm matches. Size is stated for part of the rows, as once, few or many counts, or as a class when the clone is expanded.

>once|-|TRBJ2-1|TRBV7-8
CASSFGSSYNEQFF
TGTGCCAGCAGCTTCGGGAGCTCCTACAATGAGCAGTTCTTC
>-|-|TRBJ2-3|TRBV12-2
CASRPPPSLAGGPGGDTQYF
TGTGCAAGTCGCCCACCCCCCTCTCTAGCGGGAGGGCCGGGGGGAGATACGCAGTATTTT
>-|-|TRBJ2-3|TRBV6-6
CASSSTQRGTDTQYF
TGTGCCAGCAGCTCCACCCAACGGGGCACAGATACGCAGTATTTT
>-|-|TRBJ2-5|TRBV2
CASIHGPSAVQETQYF
TGTGCCAGCATTCACGGACCTAGCGCGGTTCAAGAGACCCAGTACTTC
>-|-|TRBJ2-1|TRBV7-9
CASSFGVSSYNEQFF
TGTGCCAGCAGCTTTGGAGTGAGCTCCTACAATGAGCAGTTCTTC
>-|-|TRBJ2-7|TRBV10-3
CAISESKASRRSSYEQYF
TGTGCCATCAGTGAGTCGAAAGCGTCCAGGAGGAGCTCCTACGAGCAGTACTTC
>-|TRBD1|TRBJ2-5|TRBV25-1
CATILPGQGGEETQYF
TGTGCCACCATACTACCGGGACAGGGGGGGGAAGAGACCCAGTACTTC
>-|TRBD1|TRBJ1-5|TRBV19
CASSETGSNQPQHF
TGTGCCAGTTCCGAGACAGGGTCCAATCAGCCCCAGCATTTT
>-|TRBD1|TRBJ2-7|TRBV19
CASSMGDRGLYEQYF
TGTGCCAGTAGTATGGGGGACAGGGGGCTCTACGAGCAGTACTTC
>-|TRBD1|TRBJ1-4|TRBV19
CASSINPPAQGGKLFF
TGTGCCAGTAGTATAAATCCCCCGGCGCAGGGGGGAAAACTGTTTTTT
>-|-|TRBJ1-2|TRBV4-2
CASSPPYRGKDGYTF
TGTGCCAGCAGCCCCCCTTACCGGGGGAAAGACGGCTACACCTTC
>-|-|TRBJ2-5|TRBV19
CASSIGPYQETQYF
TGTGCCAGTAGTATAGGGCCTTATCAAGAGACCCAGTACTTC
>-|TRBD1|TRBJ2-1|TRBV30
CAWDGTGDGKIEQFF
TGTGCCTGGGACGGGACAGGGGACGGTAAGATTGAGCAGTTCTTC
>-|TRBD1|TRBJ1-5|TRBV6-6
CASSSQGARSNQPQHF
TGTGCCAGCAGTTCACAGGGGGCTCGAAGCAATCAGCCCCAGCATTTT
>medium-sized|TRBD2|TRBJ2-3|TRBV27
CASSLDTGGSDTQYF
TGTGCCAGCAGTTTAGATACGGGAGGGTCAGATACGCAGTATTTT
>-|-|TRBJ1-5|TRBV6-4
CASSLHEGEHQPQHF
TGTGCCAGCAGCTTACACGAGGGAGAACATCAGCCCCAGCATTTT
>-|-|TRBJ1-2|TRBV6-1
CASSDPPRYVPTENYGYTF
TGTGCCAGCAGTGATCCCCCACGTTACGTTCCGACAGAGAACTATGGCTACACCTTC
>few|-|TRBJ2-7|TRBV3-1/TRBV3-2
CASSLRDSEQYF
TGTGCCAGCAGCCTCCGAGATTCCGAGCAGTACTTC
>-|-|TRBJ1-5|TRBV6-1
CASSEALGVGNQPQHF
TGTGCCAGCAGTGAAGCGCTAGGGGTCGGAAATCAGCCCCAGCATTTT
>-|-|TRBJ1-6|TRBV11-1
CASSRTGQIKNSPLHF
TGTGCCAGCAGTCGTACGGGACAAATAAAAAATTCACCCCTCCACTTT